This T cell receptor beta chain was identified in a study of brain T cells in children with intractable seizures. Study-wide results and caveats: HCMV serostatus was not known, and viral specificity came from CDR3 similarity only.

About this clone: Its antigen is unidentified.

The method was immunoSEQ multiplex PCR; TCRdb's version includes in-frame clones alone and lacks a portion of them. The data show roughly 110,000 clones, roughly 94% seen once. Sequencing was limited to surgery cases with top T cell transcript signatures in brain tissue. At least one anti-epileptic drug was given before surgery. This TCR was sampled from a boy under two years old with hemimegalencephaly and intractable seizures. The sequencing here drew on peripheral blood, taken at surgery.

DNA for the CDR3: TGCGCCAGCCACCAAGGGAGGTGGGGTTCGGCCCAGTACTTC. Encoded protein: CASHQGRWGSAQYF. The gene calls are TRBV4-3 and TRBJ2-7; a possible D gene is TRBD2 (6 bases). This CDR3 spans 14 amino acids. The V end was cut by 8 bases, the J end by 10 bases, with 24 bases between. Germline CDR1 LGHNA, CDR2 YSLEER.